This T cell receptor beta chain was sequenced during a study of cytomegalovirus exposure and HLA in healthy donors. Broader study findings: In a later analysis, across HLA loci, associated TCR counts were highest for DRB1, lowest for HLA-C.

It was with 60 Vbeta and 13 Jbeta primers that the PCR ran. This table comes from immunoSEQ multiplex PCR, and its TCRdb copy is limited to in-frame clones, with some not included. Of about 180,000 clones listed, around 73% are singletons. This clone was observed a handful of times. Its specificity is unknown. The CDR3 covers 16 residues. The J segment lost 6 bases and the V segment lost 5 bases, leaving 14 bases of the junction unmatched. Germline V gene data show CDR1 as SEHNR and CDR2 as FQNEAQ (reference sequence). Sequenced sample: PBMCs. The chain combines TRBV7-9 with TRBJ2-3; TRBD1 matches at 7 bases. The clonotype originates from a man aged 60 to 75 in good health and CMV-seronegative. The DNA for the CDR3 is TGTGCCAGCAGCCCCCGACAGGGTTTGAATTCGGATACGCAGTATTTT. This gives the protein CASSPRQGLNSDTQYF.